The sample holds a few counts of the clone carrying this T cell receptor (beta chain). What it binds is not known. Primers covering all TCR V genes were used in emulsion RT-PCR on CD8+ T cells. A second nested PCR with blocking oligonucleotides suppressed unpaired genes. TCRdb reprocessed the emulsion pairing reads via MiXCR and lists one record per CDR3 protein. Of about 40,000 distinct CDR3 sequences in the sample, about 48% are singletons; the top ten hold less than 80%. From germline, CDR1 is MGHRA and CDR2 YSYEKL. This CDR3 has 16 amino acids. The trim removed 5 bases at V and 2 bases at J, leaving 10 bases unmatched. The data were obtained in a study of T cell repertoires in breast cancer. Study-wide results and limits: Shared TCRs favored TRBV7, possibly from tumor recognition or primer mispriming.

Source material: CD8+ T cells. The source of this sequence is a pool of human donors with breast cancer or a healthy control (not recorded which). V is TRBV4-1 and J is TRBJ2-5, with 8 bases aligning to TRBD2. The CDR3 sequence is CASSAILAGYQETQYF. CDR3 bases: TGCGCCAGCAGCGCGATCTTAGCGGGGTATCAAGAGACCCAGTACTTC.